This T cell receptor beta chain was recovered during a study of blood T cell repertoires in COVID-19. The germline V and J ends were trimmed by 2 bases and 2 bases, with 16 bases remaining between them. This CDR3 comprises 17 residues. Germline assignment: CDR1 KGHSH and CDR2 LQKENI. Assay used: immunoSEQ multiplex PCR; TCRdb lists only in-frame clones, some missing. The table has fewer than 700,000 clones, roughly 91% seen once. One Seattle source followed patients from active infection through their disease course. The sequence derives from a woman in her forties or fifties with COVID-19, enrolled during active disease. Material: peripheral blood. The V call is TRBV18, the J call TRBJ1-3; D not certain. CDR3 bases: TGTGCCAGCTCACCAATCCCCGGGAGAACAACTGGAAACACCATATATTTT. It specifies CASSPIPGRTTGNTIYF.